This T cell receptor beta chain was sequenced in a study of shared clonotypes between healthy human individuals. The study's findings and limits: The naive CD4 repertoires of a handful of donors were compared, and around 4.7% of clonotypes were shared.

The table came from immunoSEQ multiplex PCR; TCRdb's copy has only in-frame clones and leaves some out. The table lists roughly 2.6 million clones, 85% to 95% of them singletons, with roughly 0.13% in the top ten. CDR3 size: 13 residues. Germline V CDR1 and CDR2: WSHSY, SAAADI. V was clipped by 6 bases and J by 7 bases; unmatched bases: 3. As for this clone: Antigen specificity is unknown.

Sequenced input: naive CD4+ T cells sorted from blood. As for subset: CD45RA+ positively selected. The TCR was taken from a man younger than 35 in good health. The V gene is TRBV10-2, the J gene TRBJ2-2; 9 bases align to TRBD2. DNA of the CDR3: TGCGCCAGCAGCCAACTAGCGGGCGGGGAGCTGTTTTTT. Protein sequence: CASSQLAGGELFF.